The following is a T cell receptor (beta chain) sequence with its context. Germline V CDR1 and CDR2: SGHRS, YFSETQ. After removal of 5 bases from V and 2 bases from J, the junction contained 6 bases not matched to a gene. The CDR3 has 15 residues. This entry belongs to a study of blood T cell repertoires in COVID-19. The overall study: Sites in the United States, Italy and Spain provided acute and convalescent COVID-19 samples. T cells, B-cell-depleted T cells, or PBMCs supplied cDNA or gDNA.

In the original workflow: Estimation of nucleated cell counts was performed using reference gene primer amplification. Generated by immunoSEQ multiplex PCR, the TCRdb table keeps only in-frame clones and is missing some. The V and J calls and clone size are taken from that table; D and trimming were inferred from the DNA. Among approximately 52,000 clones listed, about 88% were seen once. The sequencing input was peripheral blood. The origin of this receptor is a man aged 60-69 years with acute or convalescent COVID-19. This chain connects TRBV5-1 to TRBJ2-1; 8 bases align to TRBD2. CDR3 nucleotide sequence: TGCGCCAGCAGTACGGGACTAGATACCTACAATGAGCAGTTCTTC. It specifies CASSTGLDTYNEQFF.